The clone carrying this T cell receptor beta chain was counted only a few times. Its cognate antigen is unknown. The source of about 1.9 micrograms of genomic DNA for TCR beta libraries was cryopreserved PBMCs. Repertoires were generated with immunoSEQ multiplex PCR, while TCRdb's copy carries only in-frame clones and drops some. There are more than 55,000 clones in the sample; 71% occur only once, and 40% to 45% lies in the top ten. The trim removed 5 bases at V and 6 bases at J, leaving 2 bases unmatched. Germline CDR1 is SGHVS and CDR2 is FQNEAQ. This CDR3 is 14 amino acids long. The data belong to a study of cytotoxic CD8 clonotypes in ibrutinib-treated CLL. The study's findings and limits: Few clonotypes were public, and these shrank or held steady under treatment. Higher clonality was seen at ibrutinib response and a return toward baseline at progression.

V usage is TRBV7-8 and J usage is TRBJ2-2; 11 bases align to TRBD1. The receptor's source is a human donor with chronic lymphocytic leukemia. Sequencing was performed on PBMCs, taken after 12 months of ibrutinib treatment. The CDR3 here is CASSPGQGAGELFF. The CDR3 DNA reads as TGTGCCAGCAGCCCGGGACAGGGGGCCGGGGAGCTGTTTTTT.